One sample yielded the 10 T cell receptor beta chains listed below, sequenced in a study of control samples from healthy donors and cancer patients. Some clones are missing from TCRdb's copy, which holds only in-frame ones; the method was immunoSEQ multiplex PCR. The sample carries roughly 130,000 clones, approximately 95% recorded once. The sample comprised blood. These TCRs come from a man under 40 in good health.

The rearrangement uses TRBV7-2 and TRBJ2-7; 8 bases are shared with TRBD1. V shed 5 bases, J shed 4 bases, and the junction held 7 bases outside the gene matches. The germline gives CDR1 SGHTA, CDR2 FQGNSA. CDR3 length: 14 amino acids. CDR3 DNA sequence: TGTGCCAGCAGCGCCGACAGGGGTCCGTACGAGCAGTACTTC. Its translation is CASSADRGPYEQYF.

V gene TRBV29-1 combines with J gene TRBJ2-6, with 9 bases identical to TRBD1. V was clipped by 4 bases and J by 0 bases; unmatched bases: 4. Per germline, CDR1 SQVTM and CDR2 ANQGSEA. The CDR3 totals 16 residues. CDR3 DNA: TGCAGCGTTGGGACAGGGGAACCCTCTGGGGCCAACGTCCTGACTTTC. Its translation: CSVGTGEPSGANVLTF.

The gene calls are TRBV25-1 and TRBJ2-7; D is perhaps TRBD1 or TRBD2 (5 bases each). The CDR3 is made up of 15 amino acids. V dropped 4 bases and J dropped 2 bases, with 15 bases sitting between them. Germline CDR1 reads MGHDK; CDR2 reads SYGVNS. In nucleotides, the CDR3 is TGTGCCAGCAGTGTTTACCGGGACGGAGCCTACGAGCAGTACTTC. Protein: CASSVYRDGAYEQYF.

The V and J genes are TRBV4-3 and TRBJ2-2, with D uncertain. The CDR3 is 15 amino acids. Germline values: CDR1 LGHNA, CDR2 YSLEER. Between the trimmed V and J ends, which lost 0 bases and 7 bases, there was a span of 12 bases. The CDR3 DNA follows: TGCGCCAGCAGCCAAGAATGGATTTTGCACGGGGAGCTGTTTTTT. Protein sequence: CASSQEWILHGELFF.

This chain connects TRBV7-9 to TRBJ1-3, with D perhaps matching TRBD1 (6 bases). V dropped 8 bases and J dropped 0 bases, with 14 bases sitting between them. The V gene's germline CDR1 is SEHNR and CDR2 FQNEAQ (reference sequence). The CDR3 consists of 15 residues. The CDR3 region has the DNA TGTGCCAGCCCAGGGGAGGAAGCCTCTGGAAACACCATATATTTT. As protein: CASPGEEASGNTIYF.

The J gene is TRBJ1-5, the V gene TRBV7-2; the match to TRBD1 covers 7 bases. The germline V gene has CDR1 SGHTA and CDR2 FQGNSA. The V segment lost 5 bases and the J segment 4 bases; nucleotides outside the gene matches: 2. The CDR3 length is 13 residues. CDR3 DNA: TGTGCCAGCAGCACCAGGGGGAATCAGCCCCAGCATTTT. It is translated as CASSTRGNQPQHF. Complete variable domain (other parts from reference TRBV7-2 and TRBJ1-5): GAGVSQSPSNKVTEKGKDVELRCDPISGHTALYWYRQSLGQGLEFLIYFQGNSAPDKSGLPSDRFSAERTGGSVSTLTIQRTQQEDSAVYLCASSTRGNQPQHFGDGTRLSIL.

The chain is built from TRBV10-3 and TRBJ2-5; 7 bases match TRBD1. Germline lookup yields CDR1 ENHRY and CDR2 SYGVKD. V lost 2 bases, J lost 2 bases, and 11 bases stayed unmatched. The length of the CDR3 is 17 residues. CDR3 in amino acids: CAISEGYRDSLQETQYF. The CDR3, as DNA: TGTGCCATCAGTGAGGGATACCGGGACAGTTTGCAAGAGACCCAGTACTTC.

Points on this clone: A read error may account for a junction end that differs from germline. This rearrangement joins TRBV7-7 to TRBJ2-3, with a possible D match to TRBD2 (6 bases). Germline assignment: CDR1 SSHAT and CDR2 FNYEAQ (reference sequence). There are 13 residues in the CDR3. CDR3 protein: CASSKGLRDTQYF. DNA for the CDR3: TGTGCTAGCAGCAAGGGACTTCGAGATACGCAGTATTTT. Looking up the rest from reference TRBV7-7 and TRBJ2-3 gives the full variable domain: GAGVSQSPRYKVTKRGQDVTLRCDPISSHATLYWYQQALGQGPEFLTYFNYEAQPDKSGLPSDRFSAERPEGSISTLTIQRTEQRDSAMYRCASSKGLRDTQYFGPGTRLTVL.

The chain joins TRBV7-2 to TRBJ2-2; 10 positions agree with TRBD1. V lost 5 bases, J lost 3 bases, and 3 bases stayed unmatched. Germline CDR1 SGHTA, CDR2 FQGNSA. The CDR3 extends over 15 amino acids. Here the CDR3 reads CASSPDRGHTGELFF. CDR3 nucleotides: TGTGCCAGCAGCCCCGACAGGGGGCACACCGGGGAGCTGTTTTTT.

V and J are TRBV18 and TRBJ2-5; 12 bases map to TRBD1. Trimming at V came to 3 bases and at J to 4 bases, leaving 6 bases not matched to a gene. The CDR3 extends over 16 amino acids. The germline V gene has CDR1 KGHSH and CDR2 LQKENI. DNA for the CDR3: TGTGCCAGCTCACCTCCGGGACAGGGGGCGTCAGAGACCCAGTACTTC. This gives the protein CASSPPGQGASETQYF.